The 18 T cell receptor beta chains listed next were all sequenced from one sample in a study of technical replicates of blood from four donors. Here immunoSEQ multiplex PCR was the method, and the copy in TCRdb shows in-frame clones only, minus some. The data show 75,000 to 100,000 clones, roughly 94% seen once. Material: T cells isolated from PBMCs. The receptor source for this set is a human donor in good health.

The V and J genes are TRBV15 and TRBJ2-7, with TRBD2 as a possible D gene (5 bases). Germline-derived CDR1 and CDR2 are LNHNV and YYDKDF (reference sequence). V lost 0 bases, J lost 5 bases, and 11 bases lay in between. This CDR3 contains 14 residues. CDR3 in amino acids: CATSRDQEADEQYF. CDR3 coding DNA: TGTGCCACCAGCAGAGATCAGGAGGCCGACGAGCAGTACTTC.

V is TRBV12-5 and J is TRBJ1-2, with TRBD1 matching over 9 bases. Per the germline V gene, CDR1 is LGHNT and CDR2 is FRNRAP. This CDR3 spans 13 amino acids. Trimming removed 6 bases from V and 4 bases from J; junction bases left unmatched: 3. CDR3: CASGRDRAYGYTF. The DNA for the CDR3 is TGTGCTAGTGGCCGGGACAGGGCCTATGGCTACACCTTC.

The chain combines TRBV30 with TRBJ1-2; 8 nucleotides line up with TRBD1. This CDR3 comprises 13 residues. V dropped 1 base and J dropped 5; count of bases not matched to a gene: 3. Germline values: CDR1 GTSNPN, CDR2 SVGIG (reference sequence). CDR3 nucleotide sequence: TGTGCCTGGAGTGGACAGGGGCCGTATGGCTACACCTTC. The encoded protein is CAWSGQGPYGYTF.

The V gene is TRBV9, the J gene TRBJ1-1; D gene uncertain. V was shortened by 0 bases and J by 4 bases, with 7 bases between the two germline ends. Germline V gives CDR1 SGDLS, CDR2 YYNGEE. This CDR3 is 13 amino acids long. CDR3 amino acids: CASSVGHSTEAFF. The CDR3 coding sequence is TGTGCCAGCAGCGTAGGCCACAGCACTGAAGCTTTCTTT.

This rearrangement joins TRBV5-1 to TRBJ2-1, with TRBD2 as a possible D gene (5 bases). Germline CDR1 SGHRS, CDR2 YFSETQ. CDR3 length: 15 residues. Trimming took off 0 bases at V and 8 bases at J, with 15 bases between the two ends. CDR3 sequence reads: CASSLEVGGHDEQFF. The CDR3 DNA sequence: TGCGCCAGCAGCTTGGAGGTAGGCGGGCACGATGAGCAGTTCTTC.

The V and J genes are TRBV11-2 and TRBJ2-2; 7 bases are a match to TRBD2. Germline CDR1 SGHAT, CDR2 FQNNGV. The CDR3 has 17 residues. The trim removed 0 bases at V and 3 bases at J, leaving 7 bases unmatched. CDR3 region: CASSLDRRTRDTGELFF. CDR3 DNA sequence: TGTGCCAGCAGCTTAGATCGGAGGACTAGAGACACCGGGGAGCTGTTTTTT.

The V call is TRBV5-1, the J call TRBJ2-1; 9 nucleotides line up with TRBD1. V shed 4 bases and J 7 bases; nucleotides not matched to a gene: 6. This CDR3 is built from 14 residues. Germline V gene data show CDR1 as SGHRS and CDR2 as YFSETQ. The DNA for the CDR3 is TGCGCCAGCAGCCAATACGGGACAGGGAATGAGCAGTTCTTC. It translates to CASSQYGTGNEQFF.

The rearrangement links TRBV5-1 to TRBJ2-1, with 9 bases that match TRBD1. The CDR3 has 14 residues. V gave up 0 bases and J gave up 7 bases; unmatched junction bases: 2. Per germline, CDR1 SGHRS and CDR2 YFSETQ. The CDR3 coding sequence is TGCGCCAGCAGCTTGGACAGGGGGCAAAATGAGCAGTTCTTC. It translates to CASSLDRGQNEQFF.

The gene calls are TRBV6-5 and TRBJ2-3; D uncertain. V was shortened by 6 bases and J by 6 bases, with 16 bases between the two germline ends. The germline CDR1 and CDR2 sequences are MNHEY and SVGAGI. This CDR3 comprises 14 residues. The CDR3 coding sequence is TGTGCCAGCAGCCCCCCATCCCGAGCGGATACGCAGTATTTT. This translates into CASSPPSRADTQYF.

The chain is built from TRBV6-4 and TRBJ2-2; TRBD2 aligns across 8 bases. After removal of 4 bases from V and 3 bases from J, the junction contained 4 bases not matched to a gene. This CDR3 spans 15 amino acids. CDR1 is MRHNA and CDR2 is SNTAGT in the germline V gene. CDR3: CASSASGGDTGELFF. Here the CDR3 DNA reads TGTGCCAGCAGTGCTTCGGGGGGGGACACCGGGGAGCTGTTTTTT.

This clone was found once. As DNA, the CDR3 is TGTGCCAGCAGAAGACAGGGGTACGGGGCCAACGTCCTGACTTTC. It specifies CASRRQGYGANVLTF. The V call is TRBV6-5, the J call TRBJ2-6; 8 bases are a match to TRBD1. V lost 6 bases to trimming and J lost 4 bases; unmatched junction nucleotides: 5. CDR1 is MNHEY and CDR2 is SVGAGI in the germline V gene. The length of the CDR3 is 15 residues.

V and J are TRBV28 and TRBJ1-4; 7 bases fit TRBD1. Germline CDR1 and CDR2: MDHEN and SYDVKM. Unmatched junction bases numbered 6, after V lost 0 bases and J lost 5 bases. There are 16 residues in the CDR3. The CDR3 sequence is CASSLWLQGSNEKLFF. The CDR3 DNA sequence: TGTGCCAGCAGTTTATGGCTACAGGGGTCAAATGAAAAACTGTTTTTT.

The CDR3 nucleotides read TGTGCCAGCAGCTTCTCCAGCGGGAGAGATACGCAGTATTTT. Amino acid sequence: CASSFSSGRDTQYF. The chain couples TRBV7-9 to TRBJ2-3; TRBD2 aligns across 8 bases. The junction had 4 bases not matched to a gene; V was cut back by 3 bases and J by 5 bases. The CDR3 has 14 amino acids. The germline V gene encodes CDR1 SEHNR and CDR2 FQNEAQ (reference sequence).

The genes are TRBV4-1 and TRBJ2-7, with D hard to call. CDR1 is MGHRA, CDR2 YSYEKL, per germline. The CDR3 is made up of 18 amino acids. The V gene lost 4 bases and the J gene lost 0 bases, with 22 bases spanning the gap. This CDR3 is CASSPPQRPSFVSYEQYF. The CDR3 DNA follows: TGCGCCAGCAGCCCACCCCAAAGGCCTAGTTTTGTCTCCTACGAGCAGTACTTC.

The genes are TRBV5-1 and TRBJ2-7; the match to TRBD1 covers 11 bases. Germline V gene data show CDR1 as SGHRS and CDR2 as YFSETQ. This CDR3 spans 14 amino acids. V gave up 4 bases and J gave up 5 bases; unmatched junction bases: 5. The CDR3 protein is CASSTDRGQDEQYF. The CDR3 bases are TGCGCCAGCAGCACGGACAGGGGGCAAGACGAGCAGTACTTC.

This clone was observed a handful of times. This chain connects TRBV30 to TRBJ1-4; weak D call: TRBD1 (5 bases). The CDR3 contains 14 residues. Germline-derived CDR1 and CDR2 are GTSNPN and SVGIG (reference sequence). Trimming took off 0 bases at V and 7 bases at J, with 12 bases between the two ends. Written as DNA, the CDR3 is TGTGCCTGGAGTGTCGCGGGGGGGTTTGAAAAACTGTTTTTT. This translates into CAWSVAGGFEKLFF.

The chain is built from TRBV28 and TRBJ2-7; TRBD2 matches at 7 bases. The ends lost 10 bases at V and 5 bases at J; junction bases unmatched: 17. The CDR3 length is 15 residues. Germline CDR1 and CDR2: MDHEN and SYDVKM. The CDR3 DNA follows: TGTGCCATTTCGGAAGTGGGGGAGGGTACCCACGAGCAGTACTTC. This codes for CAISEVGEGTHEQYF.

The chain recombines TRBV5-4 with TRBJ1-2; D may be TRBD1 (6 bases). V was pared by 4 bases and J by 1 base, with 14 bases between. The germline CDR1 and CDR2 sequences are SGHNT and YYREEE (reference sequence). The CDR3 runs to 15 residues. The CDR3 reads CASSSGGGGNYGYTF. CDR3 nucleotides: TGTGCCAGCAGCAGTGGGGGGGGCGGTAACTATGGCTACACCTTC.